A selection of T cell receptor beta chains follows, all from one sample in a study of post-analysis software for immune sequencing data. TCRdb reprocessed the PCR reads via MiXCR and lists one record per CDR3 protein. There are around 700,000 distinct CDR3 sequences in the sample; approximately 59% occur only once, and roughly 12% lies in the top ten. Sequences were obtained from blood. The receptors derive from a girl aged 2-10 years with multiple sclerosis. Both conserved end residues are part of each CDR3. The D gene is left open where the match is weak. A row's size may be missing; if present it is once, few, many or a size class.

j_call v_call cdr3_length d_call clone_size cdr3_aa cdr3_nt
TRBJ2-7 TRBV12-3/TRBV12-4 18 TRBD2 - CASSSPSGGDYRAYEQYF TGTGCCAGCAGTTCCCCATCGGGTGGGGACTACCGAGCCTACGAGCAGTACTTC
TRBJ1-1 TRBV10-3 13 TRBD1 - CATGPGTGTDAFF TGTGCCACCGGTCCCGGGACAGGGACGGATGCTTTCTTT
TRBJ1-6 TRBV27 14 - few CASSLDYGGSPLHF TGTGCCAGCAGTTTGGACTACGGGGGATCACCCCTCCACTTT
TRBJ1-4 TRBV7-2 15 TRBD1 - CASSLARQGGEKLFF TGTGCCAGCAGCTTAGCGAGACAGGGTGGGGAAAAACTGTTTTTT
TRBJ1-5 TRBV7-2 13 - few CASSLGWAQPQHF TGTGCCAGCAGCTTAGGATGGGCCCAGCCCCAGCATTTT
TRBJ1-2 TRBV3-1 16 - - CASSQTGGTSNYGYTF TGTGCCAGCAGCCAGACCGGGGGCACCTCTAACTATGGCTACACCTTC
TRBJ2-7 TRBV6-5 15 TRBD1 - CASSPGQGFPYEQYF TGTGCCAGCAGTCCGGGACAGGGGTTTCCCTACGAGCAGTACTTC
TRBJ2-3 TRBV10-1 15 - - CASSEAARGADTQYF TGCGCCAGCAGTGAGGCCGCCAGAGGGGCAGATACGCAGTATTTT
TRBJ2-7 TRBV4-2 13 TRBD1 - CAGSRDRGYEQYF TGTGCCGGCAGCCGGGACAGGGGGTACGAGCAGTACTTC
TRBJ2-7 TRBV12-3/TRBV12-4 14 TRBD1 few CASILQGASYEQYF TGTGCCAGCATTTTGCAGGGGGCATCCTACGAGCAGTACTTC
TRBJ2-3 TRBV11-3 14 - - CASSFETPSATQYF TGTGCCAGCAGCTTCGAGACACCCTCAGCTACGCAGTATTTT
TRBJ1-6 TRBV5-5 13 - - CASSALGTPPLHF TGTGCCAGCAGCGCGTTGGGGACCCCACCCCTCCACTTT
TRBJ2-1 TRBV5-1 15 - - CASSLEPALYNEQFF TGCGCCAGCAGCTTAGAGCCCGCATTGTACAATGAGCAGTTCTTC
TRBJ2-1 TRBV29-1 13 - - CSVGRDVRYEQFF TGCAGCGTTGGAAGGGACGTACGTTATGAGCAGTTCTTC
TRBJ1-5 TRBV15 16 - - CATSREKDSLNQPQHF TGTGCCACCAGCAGAGAGAAGGACAGCCTTAATCAGCCCCAGCATTTT
TRBJ1-6 TRBV20-1 13 - few CSARGTENSPLHF TGCAGTGCTAGAGGGACAGAAAATTCACCCCTCCACTTT
TRBJ1-5 TRBV15 15 - few CATSSLRGGLEPQHF TGTGCCACCAGCTCTCTAAGGGGGGGGCTTGAGCCCCAGCATTTT
TRBJ2-1 TRBV6-2/TRBV6-3 14 - - CASSYPGLYNEQFF TGTGCCAGCAGTTACCCCGGACTGTACAATGAGCAGTTCTTC
TRBJ2-5 TRBV20-1 12 - - CSASSEQETQYF TGCAGTGCTTCTAGCGAACAAGAGACCCAGTACTTC
TRBJ1-2 TRBV29-1 12 - - CSVVPGHYGYTF TGCAGCGTTGTTCCGGGGCACTATGGCTACACCTTC
TRBJ2-7 TRBV5-1 12 - - CARGIPGVEQYF TGCGCCCGGGGCATTCCAGGGGTCGAGCAGTACTTC
TRBJ2-5 TRBV14 16 - - CASSQATGVMGETQYF TGTGCCAGCAGCCAAGCGACGGGGGTAATGGGAGAGACCCAGTACTTC
TRBJ2-7 TRBV5-6 14 TRBD2 - CASSVRSSGGRQYF TGTGCCAGCAGCGTCCGGAGTAGCGGGGGACGGCAGTACTTC
TRBJ2-1 TRBV29-1 13 - - CSVEDGLSDEQFF TGCAGCGTTGAAGACGGGCTCTCTGATGAGCAGTTCTTC
TRBJ2-5 TRBV7-3 17 TRBD1 - CASSPTNDRASGETQYF TGTGCCAGCAGCCCGACTAATGACAGGGCTTCAGGGGAGACCCAGTACTTC
TRBJ1-5 TRBV3-1 15 - - CASSQEGAVDQPQHF TGTGCCAGCAGCCAAGAAGGGGCGGTGGATCAGCCCCAGCATTTT
TRBJ2-1 TRBV20-1 19 TRBD2 few CSARHPGASGPFSYNEQFF TGCAGTGCTAGACATCCCGGGGCTAGCGGGCCTTTCTCCTACAATGAGCAGTTCTTC
TRBJ2-7 TRBV29-1 15 TRBD1 few CSVVRQGTGSYEQYF TGCAGCGTAGTAAGACAGGGGACGGGAAGCTACGAGCAGTACTTC
TRBJ2-3 TRBV5-6 17 TRBD2 - CASSRRTSGRVQDTQYF TGTGCCAGCAGCCGAAGGACTAGCGGGAGGGTCCAAGATACGCAGTATTTT
TRBJ1-2 TRBV4-3 16 - - CASSQGIRTSYYGYTF TGCGCCAGCAGCCAAGGTATCCGCACAAGCTACTATGGCTACACCTTC
TRBJ2-1 TRBV24-1 18 TRBD2 - CATSDPSGRIAPYDEQFF TGTGCCACCAGTGATCCTAGCGGGAGAATCGCCCCTTACGATGAGCAGTTCTTC
TRBJ2-7 TRBV3-1 15 - - CASSQMPQAAYEQYF TGTGCCAGCAGCCAAATGCCACAGGCAGCCTACGAGCAGTACTTC
TRBJ1-1 TRBV7-9 12 - - CASRQVGTEAFF TGTGCCAGCAGACAGGTCGGCACTGAAGCTTTCTTT
TRBJ1-2 TRBV5-1 15 - - CASSPTTVIHYGYTF TGCGCCAGCAGCCCGACGACAGTCATTCACTATGGCTACACCTTC
TRBJ2-4 TRBV6-2/TRBV6-3 13 TRBD2 once CASRRASGSVRYF TGTGCCAGCAGGCGGGCTAGCGGGAGCGTGAGGTACTTC
TRBJ2-6 TRBV11-2 17 TRBD1 - CASSLGTGRTGANVLTF TGTGCCAGCAGCTTAGGGACAGGGAGGACGGGGGCCAACGTCCTGACTTTC
TRBJ2-7 TRBV2 15 TRBD2 few CASSRLAGGSYEQYF TGTGCCAGCAGTCGACTAGCGGGAGGTTCCTACGAGCAGTACTTC
TRBJ2-4 TRBV5-1 15 - - CASSGNSGTLNIQYF TGCGCCAGCAGCGGGAACTCCGGGACTTTGAACATTCAGTACTTC
TRBJ2-3 TRBV28 12 - few CASRSSADTQYF TGTGCCAGCAGGAGTAGCGCAGATACGCAGTATTTT
TRBJ2-5 TRBV2 13 - few CASIKTDEETQYF TGTGCCAGCATTAAGACGGATGAGGAGACCCAGTACTTC
TRBJ2-4 TRBV11-2 16 - - CASSTGGPRAKNIQYF TGTGCCAGCAGCACTGGCGGGCCCCGAGCCAAAAACATTCAGTACTTC
TRBJ2-7 TRBV18 15 - - CASSPLPGDTYEQYF TGTGCCAGCTCACCACTGCCAGGCGACACCTACGAGCAGTACTTC
TRBJ2-1 TRBV24-1 15 - once CATSPGLQVGNEQFF TGTGCCACCAGCCCAGGACTCCAAGTGGGGAATGAGCAGTTCTTC
TRBJ2-4 TRBV20-1 12 - - CSAGRDKNIQYF TGCAGTGCTGGACGGGACAAAAACATTCAGTACTTC